These 30 T cell receptor beta chains came from one sample sequenced in a study of blood T cells in healthy people across ages. The use of a sample-barcoded 5' primer and a J-beta primer mix characterized a second PCR of roughly 6 to 11 cycles. MiXCR was run by TCRdb on the 5' RACE reads, yielding one entry per CDR3 protein. The top ten clones hold approximately 10% of a sample with 1.5 million to 2 million distinct CDR3 sequences, about 32% of them seen once. Material for sequencing was blood. The receptors shown here come from a woman in her 30s in good health.

The chain joins TRBV25-1 to TRBJ2-3; weak D call: TRBD2 (6 bases). CDR1 MGHDK and CDR2 SYGVNS come from the germline V gene. The ends were cut back, 10 bases at V and 2 bases at J, with 19 bases in the middle. The CDR3 length is 15 residues. The CDR3 loop is CAIPRDSHATDTQYF. The CDR3 DNA reads as TGTGCCATCCCAAGGGACTCCCACGCCACAGATACGCAGTATTTT.

This clonotype appeared many times. V gene TRBV6-6 combines with J gene TRBJ2-3; 8 nucleotides agree with TRBD2. With 6 bases clipped from V and 1 base from J, the junction kept 3 bases outside the gene matches. Germline V gene lookup returns CDR1 MNHNY and CDR2 SVGAGI (reference sequence). This CDR3 has 14 amino acids. The CDR3: CASRQRGRTDTQYF. The CDR3 nucleotides are TGTGCCAGCAGGCAGCGGGGGCGCACAGATACGCAGTATTTT.

The chain joins TRBV4-2 to TRBJ1-6; D not certain. CDR3 length: 18 amino acids. V dropped 0 bases and J dropped 2 bases, with 14 bases sitting between them. CDR1 is LGHNA, CDR2 YNFKEQ, per germline. The CDR3 loop reads CASSQDRLGLTYNSPLHF. The CDR3 DNA reads TGTGCCAGCAGCCAAGATAGGTTGGGTCTTACCTATAATTCACCCCTCCACTTT.

CDR3 coding DNA: TGTGCCATCAGTGAGTCCGGGAGGGAGGCCTATGGCTACACCTTC. Residues: CAISESGREAYGYTF. The chain joins TRBV10-3 to TRBJ1-2, with D unclear. CDR1 is ENHRY and CDR2 is SYGVKD in the germline V gene. With 0 bases removed from V and 4 bases from J, the gap between germline ends came to 12 bases. The length of the CDR3 is 15 residues.

The chain joins TRBV20-1 to TRBJ1-4, with 7 bases fitting TRBD1. CDR3 length equals 15 residues. V dropped 4 bases and J dropped 7; count of bases not matched to a gene: 12. Germline assignment: CDR1 DFQATT and CDR2 SNEGSKA (reference sequence). The DNA for the CDR3 is TGCAGTGCTATCCCGAACAGGGGCTTACCTGAAAAACTGTTTTTT. It encodes CSAIPNRGLPEKLFF.

The V gene is TRBV7-8, the J gene TRBJ1-5, with TRBD1 identical over 10 bases. Unmatched junction bases numbered 10, after V lost 5 bases and J lost 6 bases. Germline V gene data show CDR1 as SGHVS and CDR2 as FQNEAQ. The CDR3 contains 16 residues. The CDR3 bases are TGTGCCAGCAGCCCTGACCGGGACAGGGGTTCTCAGCCCCAGCATTTT. Encoded protein: CASSPDRDRGSQPQHF.

V and J are TRBV6-5 and TRBJ1-2, with D unclear. Germline values: CDR1 MNHEY, CDR2 SVGAGI. The CDR3 is 15 residues long. V lost 0 bases, J lost 4 bases, and 12 bases lay in between. The CDR3 coding sequence is TGTGCCAGCAGTTACTCGGGCCGAACGACCTATGGCTACACCTTC. It specifies CASSYSGRTTYGYTF.

This chain joins TRBV7-9 and TRBJ1-1; 10 positions agree with TRBD1. With 5 bases clipped from V and 5 bases from J, the junction kept 8 bases outside the gene matches. CDR1 and CDR2 (germline): SEHNR, FQNEAQ (reference sequence). The CDR3 extends over 15 amino acids. CDR3 DNA sequence: TGTGCCAGCAGCGCGGGGACAGGGGTATTTACTGAAGCTTTCTTT. Its translation is CASSAGTGVFTEAFF.

Points on this clonotype: Relative to the germline gene, one junction end is altered; a read error may explain this. The gene calls are TRBV7-8 and TRBJ2-1; 9 nucleotides align to TRBD1. This CDR3 comprises 15 residues. CDR1 and CDR2 (germline): SGHVS, FQNEAQ. The chain's CDR3 is CAGRHDRGRYNEQFF. The CDR3, as DNA: TGTGCCGGCAGACACGACAGGGGGAGGTACAATGAGCAGTTCTTC.

This clonotype was counted ten times or more. The V and J genes are TRBV7-8 and TRBJ2-7; weak D call: TRBD1 (7 bases). There are 15 residues in the CDR3. V was trimmed by 5 bases and J by 0 bases, leaving 14 bases between them. Germline CDR1 SGHVS, CDR2 FQNEAQ. The CDR3 here is CASSRGDSISYEQYF. The CDR3 nucleotides read TGTGCCAGCAGCCGCGGGGACAGTATCTCCTACGAGCAGTACTTC.

The gene calls are TRBV20-1 and TRBJ1-6; a weak D match, TRBD1 (5 bases). CDR3 length: 14 amino acids. CDR1 and CDR2 from the germline V gene are DFQATT and SNEGSKA (reference sequence). V lost 3 bases to trimming and J lost 8 bases, with 14 bases between them. DNA for the CDR3: TGCAGTGCTAGCTCGGGGCTGGGGGATTCACCCCTCCACTTT. Protein product: CSASSGLGDSPLHF.

This clonotype was picked up a small number of times. The V call is TRBV20-1, the J call TRBJ2-5, with 12 positions matching TRBD2. CDR1 is DFQATT and CDR2 is SNEGSKA in the germline V gene (reference sequence). V was clipped by 6 bases and J by 1 base; unmatched bases: 12. The CDR3 consists of 17 residues. Here the CDR3 reads CSAVGLAGGPLQETQYF. CDR3 nucleotide sequence: TGCAGTGCCGTGGGTCTAGCGGGGGGGCCTCTCCAAGAGACCCAGTACTTC.

The V gene is TRBV15, the J gene TRBJ1-1; D uncertain. The V and J ends lost 0 bases and 0 bases respectively, with 2 bases between them. CDR3 length: 13 amino acids. In germline, CDR1 is LNHNV, CDR2 YYDKDF (reference sequence). Written as DNA, the CDR3 is TGTGCCACCAGCAGAGATCTGAACACTGAAGCTTTCTTT. Its translation: CATSRDLNTEAFF.

J is TRBJ1-1 and V is TRBV7-3, with 9 bases identical to TRBD1. Trimming at V came to 5 bases and at J to 3 bases, leaving 10 bases not matched to a gene. The germline gives CDR1 SGHTA, CDR2 FQGTGA. The CDR3 covers 16 residues. CDR3: CASSALGGQGHTEAFF. CDR3 sequence (DNA): TGTGCCAGCAGCGCGCTTGGGGGACAGGGCCACACTGAAGCTTTCTTT. Complete variable domain (other parts from reference TRBV7-3 and TRBJ1-1): GAGVSQTPSNKVTEKGKYVELRCDPISGHTALYWYRQSLGQGPEFLIYFQGTGAADDSGLPNDRFFAVRPEGSVSTLKIQRTERGDSAVYLCASSALGGQGHTEAFFGQGTRLTVV.

On this clonotype: The junction and the germline gene differ at one end; a read error may be behind it. The DNA of the CDR3 is TGCACCAGCAGCTTGGATGGCTCCTTCAATCAGCCCCAGCATTTT. Amino acid sequence: CTSSLDGSFNQPQHF. J is TRBJ1-5 and V is TRBV5-1; no clear D. Germline V lookup: CDR1 SGHRS, CDR2 YFSETQ. The CDR3 runs 15 residues.

This clonotype was detected only a few times. This chain connects TRBV20-1 to TRBJ2-4; tentative D call: TRBD2 (6 bases). TRBJ2-7 explains the end of the DNA better; the J call may be wrong. Germline CDR1 reads DFQATT; CDR2 reads SNEGSKA (reference sequence). CDR3 length: 12 residues. CDR3 nucleotide sequence: TGCAGTGCTAGTGCGGGGAGCTACGAGCAGTACTTC. Translation: CSASAGSYEQYF.

This clonotype showed up just a few times. The V gene is TRBV5-1, the J gene TRBJ2-7; D possibly corresponds to TRBD2 (5 bases). CDR1 SGHRS and CDR2 YFSETQ come from the germline V gene. This CDR3 spans 13 amino acids. V dropped 1 base and J dropped 5 bases, with 10 bases sitting between them. This chain's CDR3 is CASSLNYGNEQYF. Here the CDR3 DNA reads TGCGCCAGCAGCTTGAATTACGGGAACGAGCAGTACTTC.

This chain uses TRBV7-3 with TRBJ1-1, with D tentatively TRBD1 (6 bases). The CDR3 extends over 12 amino acids. Germline V gene sequence: CDR1 SGHTA, CDR2 FQGTGA. Trimming cost V 2 bases and J 10 bases, with 11 bases left between them. CDR3 sequence reads: CASSLEGTIAFF. The CDR3 nucleotides read TGTGCCAGCAGCTTAGAGGGGACAATAGCTTTCTTT.

This clonotype was counted a few times. The chain couples TRBV6-1 to TRBJ2-1; 7 bases map to TRBD2. Germline loops: CDR1 MNHNS, CDR2 SASEGT. After removal of 6 bases from V and 6 bases from J, the junction contained 11 bases not matched to a gene. This CDR3 has 15 amino acids. CDR3 in amino acids: CASSRGSSWPNEQFF. CDR3 sequence (DNA): TGTGCCAGCAGCCGCGGGAGCAGCTGGCCCAATGAGCAGTTCTTC.

This clonotype came up a few times. V is TRBV20-1 and J is TRBJ2-1; D remains unclear. Germline V gene lookup returns CDR1 DFQATT and CDR2 SNEGSKA (reference sequence). Trimming pared 5 bases from V and 8 bases from J, leaving 16 bases between. This CDR3 region has 13 residues. In DNA, the CDR3 is TGCAGTGCTGGCAAATCAAAGAACTATGAGCAGTTCTTC. It codes for CSAGKSKNYEQFF.

V gene TRBV10-3 combines with J gene TRBJ2-1, with TRBD1 matching over 12 bases. The end of the DNA aligns better with TRBJ2-7, so the J call may be wrong. The germline V gene has CDR1 ENHRY and CDR2 SYGVKD. The CDR3 length is 13 residues. CDR3 residues: CAIGTGGLNVQYF. The CDR3 bases are TGTGCCATCGGGACAGGGGGCCTCAATGTGCAGTACTTC.

For this clonotype: A read error may be the cause here, since a much bigger clone is one base away. The chain employs TRBV20-1 and TRBJ2-5, with D hard to call. In germline, CDR1 is DFQATT, CDR2 SNEGSKA (reference sequence). The CDR3 is made up of 15 amino acids. Trimming removed 4 bases from V and 11 bases from J, with 26 bases in between. CDR3 bases: TGCAGTGCTAATCCGGACCCCAGCGTTAGGAATGAGCAGTACTTC. It yields the protein CSANPDPSVRNEQYF.

J is TRBJ2-7 and V is TRBV5-1; 7 bases match TRBD1. The germline CDR1 and CDR2 sequences are SGHRS and YFSETQ. The CDR3 has 15 residues. The trim removed 0 bases at V and 5 bases at J, leaving 8 bases unmatched. The CDR3 DNA follows: TGCGCCAGCAGCTTGGCGGGACAGCTGGGCGACGAGCAGTACTTC. Translating gives CASSLAGQLGDEQYF. Together with reference TRBV5-1 and TRBJ2-7, the CDR3 gives the full variable domain: KAGVTQTPRYLIKTRGQQVTLSCSPISGHRSVSWYQQTPGQGLQFLFEYFSETQRNKGNFPGRFSGRQFSNSRSEMNVSTLELGDSALYLCASSLAGQLGDEQYFGPGTRLTVT.

This chain joins TRBV2 and TRBJ1-2, with D hard to call. This CDR3 has 12 residues. Germline assignment: CDR1 SNHLY and CDR2 FYNNEI. The ends were cut back, 4 bases at V and 4 bases at J, with 7 bases in the middle. CDR3: CASSADLYGYTF. The DNA for the CDR3 is TGTGCCAGCAGTGCGGATCTCTATGGCTACACCTTC.

V and J are TRBV6-1 and TRBJ1-5, with 7 bases fitting TRBD1. The CDR3 covers 15 residues. J was trimmed by 2 bases and V by 8 bases; bases with no gene match: 9. The germline CDR1 and CDR2 sequences are MNHNS and SASEGT. In nucleotides, the CDR3 is TGTGCCAGCTTAACCAGGGGGGCGGGCAATCAGCCCCAGCATTTT. This encodes CASLTRGAGNQPQHF.

The chain has TRBV5-5 and TRBJ1-2, with D uncertain. V lost 4 bases to trimming and J lost 0 bases, with 16 bases between them. The germline V gene encodes CDR1 SGHKS and CDR2 YYEKEE (reference sequence). There are 16 residues in the CDR3. CDR3 DNA sequence: TGTGCCAGCAGCCCAACGTGGAAAGTACCTAACTATGGCTACACCTTC. Protein sequence: CASSPTWKVPNYGYTF.

This chain connects TRBV28 to TRBJ2-1, with 7 bases identical to TRBD2. Germline CDR1 and CDR2: MDHEN and SYDVKM. The CDR3 is 16 amino acids. V shed 8 bases and J 5 bases; nucleotides not matched to a gene: 15. This chain's CDR3 is CASWGRGGSRNNEQFF. The CDR3 nucleotides read TGTGCCAGCTGGGGCCGAGGCGGGAGTAGGAACAATGAGCAGTTCTTC.

This chain links TRBV7-9 with TRBJ2-5; D is possibly TRBD1 (6 bases). Germline lookup yields CDR1 SEHNR and CDR2 FQNEAQ (reference sequence). With 6 bases removed from V and 2 bases from J, the gap between germline ends came to 25 bases. The CDR3 covers 18 residues. The CDR3 nucleotides are TGTGCCAGCAGGCCGGCTTTTTTCAGGGGTTTCGGGCAAGAGACCCAGTACTTC. Residues: CASRPAFFRGFGQETQYF.

The genes are TRBV6-1 and TRBJ2-4, with 9 bases that match TRBD2. The tail of the sequence fits TRBJ2-7 better, so the J call may be wrong. CDR1 is MNHNS and CDR2 is SASEGT in the germline V gene. The CDR3 totals 15 residues. DNA of the CDR3: TGTGCCAGCTCGGGGGGCGGGAGGGCCGTCTACGAGCAGTACTTC. Its protein product is CASSGGGRAVYEQYF.

This clonotype has just a few counts. V and J are TRBV13 and TRBJ1-2; TRBD1 might be the D (5 bases). CDR3 length equals 15 residues. CDR1 is PRHDT, CDR2 FYEKMQ, per germline (reference sequence). V was pared by 5 bases and J by 8 bases, with 21 bases between. The CDR3 sequence: CASSIISGEYSGYTF. The CDR3 DNA follows: TGTGCCAGCAGCATAATCTCGGGGGAGTACTCCGGCTACACCTTC.